This TCR beta chain was recorded in a study of radiation and T cells in renal cell carcinoma (dated by TCRdb to 2020 to 2022). Background for the entire study: In total, 53 samples underwent TCR beta sequencing: 25 or so tumors plus 27 peripheral blood samples. Across all 50 or so samples, 4,016,671 unique CDR3 nucleotide sequences, encoding 2,658,974 unique CDR3 amino acid sequences, were identified. General conclusions and limits of the study: Compared with control tumors, irradiated tumors had a greater number of dominant CDR3 motifs, and these motifs made up a bigger portion of the repertoire. Compared with controls, irradiated tumors had higher TCR clonality, as the top 100 clonotypes made up an average of roughly 54% of the repertoire, versus approximately 43% in nephrectomy-only tumors. Intratumoral heterogeneity went uncaptured because the only tumor material available was small regions of roughly 1 g. Because the trial had a single-armed design, the trial could not examine how radiation dose or scheduling affected the TCR repertoire. In blood, the top tumor clonotypes increased from baseline to 2 weeks after radiation and then shrank by 4 weeks, which suggests a temporary expansion of tumor-resident clones. Because pretreatment tumor biopsies were not available, the baseline intratumoral presence of clonotypes could not be determined.

According to the study, the label for this sample's time point signals: tumor resected at nephrectomy. The sample's treatment or condition label, decoded: 15 Gy SBRT to primary tumor, nephrectomy 4 weeks later. Samples were obtained from a clinical trial, in which 15 Gy stereotactic body radiation therapy was delivered to primary renal cell carcinomas and nephrectomy was performed 4 weeks later. Renal cell carcinoma with clear cell pathology was present in all patients. Tumors were mechanically dissociated, digested with collagenase/hyaluronidase at 37 °C, processed in gentleMACS C tubes, and stored in liquid nitrogen. Genomic DNA for TCR sequencing was prepared using the QIAamp DNA Blood Mini Kit (Qiagen). Samples were included in the analyses only if all quality control checks were passed. Following the manufacturer's recommendations, the immunoSEQ kit was used to generate TCR beta libraries from genomic DNA. To prepare libraries, a first multiplex PCR with proprietary primers was run, followed by a second PCR that added unique barcodes, and a bead cleanup was done after each round. Each sample batch included a kit-provided positive control reaction and a negative control reaction. The final libraries underwent checking on an Agilent 4200 TapeStation D1000 ScreenTape, volumetric pooling, and quantification by qPCR. Sequencing was performed on an Illumina NextSeq500 with a MidOutput 150-cycle cartridge, and 156 Read1 and 15 Index1 cycles were run with kit custom primers. The pooled library was loaded at around 1 pM with approximately 18% PhiX control spiked in. For the original study's pipeline: Vendor-processed data were analyzed in R, with a clonotype defined as all T cells sharing the same CDR3 nucleotide sequence. In the clone abundance analyses, frequencies were normalized to the 10,000 most abundant clones in each sample. Public T cell clones, averaging fewer than five per sample, were removed before analysis. The dominant motif analysis was done with ImmunoMap using the PAM10 matrix, a gap penalty of 30, and a homology threshold of 0.3, and motifs with a cumulative frequency of at least 0.01 were considered dominant. A difference in abundance of at least 32-fold between compartments was used to define tumor-enriched and baseline blood-enriched clonotypes. The Baroni-Urbani and Buser coefficient was used to measure tumor-blood repertoire similarity, and groups were compared with two-tailed Wilcoxon tests in R. This is the immuneACCESS table as TCRdb keeps it, with only in-frame sequences that have V and J called. A part of the clones is gone; compared with another copy, unresolved V genes explain less than half, and the rest is unexplained. The V and J calls and the clone size are those of that table, but D and trimming were determined from the DNA. This sample is represented by about 13,000 clones; around a third of them were singletons. The ten top clones hold about 16% of the sample.

This clone occurred a few times. Its target antigen remains unknown. Base qualities are missing; no much larger clone stands one base away. The V and J ends are trimmed by 8 bases and 8 bases, leaving 22 bases between them. CDR1 and CDR2 were assigned from the germline V gene as SNHLY and FYNNEI. The CDR3 starts with the cysteine, ends with the phenylalanine, and has 14 residues. The retained sequence is limited to the CDR3, 42 bases, with the frame set at the first base. The clonotype comes from a man in his 60s with renal cell carcinoma. Recombination joined TRBV2 with TRBJ2-7; a tentative D call is TRBD2 (5 bases match). The sample was tumor tissue, taken from a patient whose treatment included radiotherapy and nephrectomy. The nucleotide sequence is given as TGTGCCAGCCCGAGGCCGGAACTAGTTTACAAGCAGTACTTC. Its protein is CASPRPELVYKQYF.